Listed here is a single T cell receptor (beta chain). This entry is derived from a study of blood T cell repertoires in COVID-19. Study details: Samples taken during acute and convalescent COVID-19 were collected in the United States, Italy and Spain. In each case, the material was cDNA or gDNA derived from T cells, B-cell-depleted T cells, or PBMCs.

Authors' processing steps: Amplification with reference gene primers provided the estimates of nucleated cell counts. Libraries were prepared by immunoSEQ multiplex PCR; TCRdb keeps only in-frame clonotypes and omits some of them. Clonal size and the V and J genes are those of that table, whereas D and trimming came from the DNA. The sample shows under 95,000 clones, about nine tenths of them seen only once. The J segment lost 2 bases and the V segment lost 5 bases, leaving 8 bases of the junction unmatched. CDR3 length equals 15 residues. Germline V lookup: CDR1 SGHTA, CDR2 FQGNSA. The J gene is TRBJ1-2, the V gene TRBV7-2, with TRBD1 matching 7 bases. The sequencing input was peripheral blood. The clonotype comes from a woman older than 75 with acute or convalescent COVID-19. The CDR3 protein is CASSVGQPLNYGYTF. Here the CDR3 DNA reads TGTGCCAGCAGCGTGGGACAGCCCCTAAACTATGGCTACACCTTC.